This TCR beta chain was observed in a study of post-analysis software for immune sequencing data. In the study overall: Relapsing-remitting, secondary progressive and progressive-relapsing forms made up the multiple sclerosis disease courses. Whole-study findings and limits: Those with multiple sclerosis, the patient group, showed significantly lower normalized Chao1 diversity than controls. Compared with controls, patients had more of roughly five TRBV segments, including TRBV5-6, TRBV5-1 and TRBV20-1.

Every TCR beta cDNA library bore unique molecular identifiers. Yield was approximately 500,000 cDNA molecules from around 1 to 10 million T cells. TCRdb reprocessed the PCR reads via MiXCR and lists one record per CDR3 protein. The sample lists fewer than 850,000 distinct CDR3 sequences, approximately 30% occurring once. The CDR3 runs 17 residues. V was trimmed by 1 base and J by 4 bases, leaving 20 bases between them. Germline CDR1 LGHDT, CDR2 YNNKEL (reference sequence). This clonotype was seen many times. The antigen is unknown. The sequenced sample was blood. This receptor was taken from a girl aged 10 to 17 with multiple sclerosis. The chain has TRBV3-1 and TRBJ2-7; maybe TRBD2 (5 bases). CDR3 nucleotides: TGTGCCAGCAGCCAAGGGCGTATTGGACTTACAATATACGAGCAGTACTTC. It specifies CASSQGRIGLTIYEQYF.